The subject of this entry is one TCR beta chain. Germline loops: CDR1 SGHAT, CDR2 FQNNGV. The CDR3 spans 17 residues. The germline V and J ends were trimmed by 6 bases and 0 bases, with 17 bases remaining between them. Measured with immunoSEQ multiplex PCR; TCRdb has only the in-frame clones, and not every one. Of some 240,000 clones detected, around 87% appear once; the ten largest clones hold approximately 7.6%. The data derive from a study of blood T cell repertoires in COVID-19. The rearrangement joins TRBV11-2 to TRBJ2-2, with D possibly TRBD2 on 6 matching bases. The TCR originated in a man in his 60s who had recovered from COVID-19. Material: peripheral blood. The CDR3: CASSPTGGAANTGELFF. CDR3 DNA sequence: TGTGCCAGCAGTCCAACAGGAGGGGCGGCGAACACCGGGGAGCTGTTTTTT.